A single sample is the source of the 14 T cell receptor beta chains below, sequenced in a study of cytomegalovirus exposure and HLA in healthy donors. PCR involved 60 Vbeta and 13 Jbeta primers. Sequencing used immunoSEQ multiplex PCR; TCRdb keeps in-frame clones, though not all of them. Seen here are 150,000 to 200,000 clones, around 78% observed once, and the top ten hold approximately 3.1%. The sequencing sample was made of PBMCs. Receptors were obtained from a woman between 40 and 50 years old in good health and CMV-seronegative.

V is TRBV2 and J is TRBJ1-1; no definite D call. Germline CDR1 and CDR2: SNHLY and FYNNEI. The CDR3 contains 14 residues. V lost 5 bases and J lost 2, with 12 bases in between. The CDR3 nucleotides are TGTGCCAGCAGTTGGGTCAGAGGAAACACTGAAGCTTTCTTT. Translation: CASSWVRGNTEAFF.

V is TRBV10-3 and J is TRBJ1-1; 8 bases fit TRBD1. From germline, CDR1 is ENHRY and CDR2 SYGVKD. The CDR3 runs to 14 residues. Trimming at V came to 6 bases and at J to 3 bases, leaving 6 bases not matched to a gene. The CDR3 protein is CAIRDREGDTEAFF. DNA of the CDR3: TGTGCCATCAGGGACAGGGAGGGGGACACTGAAGCTTTCTTT.

The chain links TRBV10-1 to TRBJ1-5; TRBD1 agrees at 9 bases. The CDR3 has 16 amino acids. Germline-derived CDR1 and CDR2 are WNHNN and SYGVQD (reference sequence). Trimming took 6 bases from V and 0 from J; bases not matched to a gene: 6. In DNA, the CDR3 is TGCGCCAGCAGGGAGGACAGGGGAGATAGCAATCAGCCCCAGCATTTT. It codes for CASREDRGDSNQPQHF.

This sequence joins TRBV6-1 and TRBJ1-6, with D perhaps matching TRBD1 (5 bases). The V end was cut by 5 bases, the J end by 8 bases, with 16 bases between. Looked up from germline, CDR1 is MNHNS and CDR2 is SASEGT. The CDR3 length is 15 residues. The CDR3 protein is CASSNQGALYSPLHF. CDR3 nucleotides: TGTGCCAGCAGTAATCAGGGCGCCTTATATTCACCCCTCCACTTT.

The chain has TRBV7-9 and TRBJ1-1, with 11 positions matching TRBD1. Germline lookup yields CDR1 SEHNR and CDR2 FQNEAQ (reference sequence). V shed 1 base and J 11 bases; nucleotides not matched to a gene: 6. CDR3 length: 14 residues. CDR3 sequence: CASSLGGQGATAFF. For the CDR3, the DNA is TGTGCCAGCAGCTTAGGAGGACAGGGGGCGACGGCTTTCTTT.

The chain combines TRBV6-1 with TRBJ1-1; D perhaps matches TRBD1 (5 bases). This CDR3 contains 19 residues. Per the germline V gene, CDR1 is MNHNS and CDR2 is SASEGT. Between the trimmed V and J ends, which lost 3 bases and 5 bases, there was a span of 28 bases. CDR3 nucleotides: TGTGCCAGCAGTGAGGGAAGGTGGATTGGGGGGACTCCGAGTACTGAAGCTTTCTTT. The encoded protein is CASSEGRWIGGTPSTEAFF.

The chain uses TRBV5-1 and TRBJ2-5; tentatively, D is TRBD2 (7 bases). Germline V gene data show CDR1 as SGHRS and CDR2 as YFSETQ. V lost 0 bases, J lost 13 bases, and 16 bases lay in between. The CDR3 is made up of 13 amino acids. The chain's CDR3 is CASSLEGGNLGYF. In nucleotides, the CDR3 is TGCGCCAGCAGCTTGGAGGGGGGGAATCTGGGGTACTTC.

The chain uses TRBV6-5 and TRBJ1-5; D gene ambiguous. This CDR3 spans 15 amino acids. Germline V gene lookup returns CDR1 MNHEY and CDR2 SVGAGI. Trimming removed 2 bases from V and 2 bases from J, with 10 bases in between. The CDR3, as DNA: TGTGCCAGCAGTTACGCTCACGGGGGCAATCAGCCCCAGCATTTT. Translated: CASSYAHGGNQPQHF.

The chain joins TRBV25-1 to TRBJ2-7, with a tentative D call TRBD1 (5 bases). The CDR3 length is 14 residues. V dropped 1 base and J dropped 3 bases, with 10 bases sitting between them. Germline V gene sequence: CDR1 MGHDK, CDR2 SYGVNS. The CDR3, as DNA: TGTGCCAGCAGTGAATCTACAGGCGGCTACGAGCAGTACTTC. Its translation: CASSESTGGYEQYF.

CDR3 sequence (DNA): TGTGCCAGCAGCAGACTGGCGGGACGGCTTGAAGCTTTCTTT. It is translated as CASSRLAGRLEAFF. The V gene is TRBV11-2, the J gene TRBJ1-1, with D tentatively TRBD1 (5 bases). The CDR3 extends over 14 amino acids. Germline V gene sequence: CDR1 SGHAT, CDR2 FQNNGV. V was trimmed by 5 bases and J by 7 bases, leaving 17 bases between them.

The genes are TRBV7-9 and TRBJ2-1; TRBD1 is a possible D gene (5 bases). The CDR3 contains 12 residues. CDR1 is SEHNR, CDR2 FQNEAQ, per germline (reference sequence). V gave up 7 bases and J gave up 7 bases, with 11 bases separating them. The CDR3 loop is CASNLQGNEQFF. As DNA, the CDR3 is TGTGCCAGCAACCTTCAGGGTAATGAGCAGTTCTTC.

V and J are TRBV12-5 and TRBJ2-5; D is perhaps TRBD1 (5 bases). The CDR3 sequence is 15 residues long. The V and J ends lost 5 bases and 5 bases respectively, with 18 bases between them. Germline V gene data show CDR1 as LGHNT and CDR2 as FRNRAP. This CDR3 is CASGPQSNRWETQYF. DNA for the CDR3: TGTGCTAGTGGTCCCCAGTCTAACAGGTGGGAGACCCAGTACTTC.

This chain connects TRBV5-4 to TRBJ2-2; 7 bases agree with TRBD2. The V and J ends lost 3 bases and 7 bases, in that order; junction bases with no gene match: 6. The CDR3 loop spans 14 amino acids. CDR1 is SGHNT, CDR2 YYREEE, per germline (reference sequence). CDR3 coding DNA: TGTGCCAGCAGCTCCCGGACTAGGAACGGGGAGCTGTTTTTT. It is translated as CASSSRTRNGELFF. Looking up the rest from reference TRBV5-4 and TRBJ2-2 gives the full variable domain: ETGVTQSPTHLIKTRGQQVTLRCSSQSGHNTVSWYQQALGQGPQFIFQYYREEENGRGNFPPRFSGLQFPNYSSELNVNALELDDSALYLCASSSRTRNGELFFGEGSRLTVL.

This clone showed up just once. The genes are TRBV9 and TRBJ2-1; tentative D call: TRBD2 (6 bases). V dropped 2 bases and J dropped 2 bases, with 8 bases sitting between them. This CDR3 is 14 amino acids long. Germline V lookup: CDR1 SGDLS, CDR2 YYNGEE. Here the CDR3 DNA reads TGTGCCAGCAGCGTGGGCGGGGCCTACAATGAGCAGTTCTTC. It yields the protein CASSVGGAYNEQFF.